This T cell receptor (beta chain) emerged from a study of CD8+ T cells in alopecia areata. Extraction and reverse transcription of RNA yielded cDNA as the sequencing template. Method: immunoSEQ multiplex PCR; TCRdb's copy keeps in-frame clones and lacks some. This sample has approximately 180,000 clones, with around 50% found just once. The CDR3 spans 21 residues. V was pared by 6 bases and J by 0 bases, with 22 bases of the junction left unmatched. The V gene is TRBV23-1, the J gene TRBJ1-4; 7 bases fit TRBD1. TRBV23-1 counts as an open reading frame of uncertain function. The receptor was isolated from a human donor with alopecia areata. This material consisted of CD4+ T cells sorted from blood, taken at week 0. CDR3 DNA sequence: TGCGCCAGCAGGCCATCGCCCCCGAGTGGGACAGAACGGCCAACTAATGAAAAACTGTTTTTT. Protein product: CASRPSPPSGTERPTNEKLFF.